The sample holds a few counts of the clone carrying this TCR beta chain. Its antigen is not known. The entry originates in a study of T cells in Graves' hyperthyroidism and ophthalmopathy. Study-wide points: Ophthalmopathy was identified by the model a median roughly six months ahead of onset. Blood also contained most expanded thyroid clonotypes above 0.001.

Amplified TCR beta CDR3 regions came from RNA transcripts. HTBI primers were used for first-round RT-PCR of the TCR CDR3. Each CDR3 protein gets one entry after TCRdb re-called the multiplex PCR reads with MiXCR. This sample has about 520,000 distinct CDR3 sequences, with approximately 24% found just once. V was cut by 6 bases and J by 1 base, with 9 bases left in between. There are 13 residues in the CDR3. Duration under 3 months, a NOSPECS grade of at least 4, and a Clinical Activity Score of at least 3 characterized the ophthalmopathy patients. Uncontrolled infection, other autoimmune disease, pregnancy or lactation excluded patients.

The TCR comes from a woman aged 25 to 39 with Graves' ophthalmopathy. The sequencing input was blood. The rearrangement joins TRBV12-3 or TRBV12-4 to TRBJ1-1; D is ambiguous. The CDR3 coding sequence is TGTGCCAGCAGCACAAGCCCGAACACTGAAGCTTTCTTT. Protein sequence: CASSTSPNTEAFF.